This TCR beta chain was retrieved from a study of cytomegalovirus exposure and HLA in healthy donors (dated by TCRdb to 2016 to 2017). Turning to the overall study: According to an earlier analysis of a few hundred of the donors, 150 million to 200 million T cells yielded 117 million unique TCR beta sequences and more than 250 Gb of sequence data. Among the roughly 390 genotyped donors, around 81% belonged to the genetic ancestry cluster associated with self-reported Caucasian donors. To predict cytomegalovirus infection status, the study brought together high-throughput TCR immunosequencing, statistical association of individual TCRs with disease status, and machine learning. Both class I and class II loci were covered by HLA typing, at four-digit resolution. In the later analysis, no new phenotypic data were used to find candidate immune exposures; instead, reliance was placed on TCR beta sequences and their occurrence across donors. To study patterns of TCR occurrence, a later analysis re-analyzed previously published TCR beta repertoires from under 750 donors and added high-resolution HLA genotyping. A separate validation cohort of approximately 130 different subjects was used in addition to the approximately 640-subject first cohort. An earlier analysis of around 640 of the donors used high-throughput TCR beta sequencing to judge whether each TCR beta V gene segment behaved as functional or pseudogenic. A later genetic analysis used genome-wide SNP genotypes for about 65% of the roughly 700 donors, treating that subset as a discovery cohort. On average, about 200,000 unique TCR beta nucleotide sequences were sequenced per donor among 350 to 400 genotyped donors of the cohort, with about 17% of those sequences being non-productive. Donor age, sex, ethnicity and CMV serostatus were compiled together with the repertoire data. Because of strong linkage in the cohort, roughly five DR-DQ haplotypes were treated as single units for association and clustering. The study was designed to test whether signatures of past pathogen exposure could be identified by cataloging public T cell receptors. The T cell repertoires of 700 or so subjects were profiled by immunosequencing and related to cytomegalovirus serostatus. An early release covering about 600 HLA-typed donors comprised approximately 290 gigabases of sequencing data and roughly 85 million unique TCR sequences. Every discovery cohort repertoire had been produced on one sequencing platform. The number of typed donors differed by locus: about 620-630 for A, B, C, DRB1 and DQB1; some 500 for DQA1; 606 for DPA1; and some 450 for DPB1. Overall study results and their limits: In a later genetic analysis, a missense DCLRE1C variant was associated with V-gene and J-gene trimming of TCR beta chains, and the association was replicated in an independent cohort. A further reported finding was that TCR beta sequences accurately predicted the HLA-A and HLA-B alleles for most subjects in the first cohort. In a later analysis, the rate of TCR association differed among HLA loci, with DRB1 alleles having the most associated TCRs and HLA-C alleles having the fewest. Most CMV-associated TCR beta chains appeared to be HLA-restricted in a later analysis, and the HLA associations seemed to be driven largely by CMV exposure. The classifier was reported to diagnose cytomegalovirus status with high specificity and sensitivity in both the original and validation cohorts. When HLA alleles, especially DR and DQ, strongly co-occurred, attributing TCR associations to individual alleles was difficult. The study gave a list of 150 to 200 TCR beta chains associated with cytomegalovirus. In a later genetic analysis, fewer N-insertions in productive TCRs were reported among donors in an Asian-associated ancestry cluster than the 666-donor mean. Sequencing depth was assumed to be roughly uniform across donors in the presence/absence analyses, though that assumption may not hold. In a later analysis, HLA-associated TCR beta chains showed more clonal expansion and lower generation probabilities than non-associated chains that were equally common. At a false discovery rate of 0.05, a later analysis linked 16,951 TCR beta sequences to specific HLA alleles. CMV serostatus was the only immune exposure information available for the cohort. Linkage disequilibrium might explain the correlated functional status among segregating V segments, but an unknown experimental factor could not be excluded. Because HLA typing was unavailable for some donors at each locus, only the typed subset was used in association tests. In an earlier analysis of some 640 of the donors, most TCR beta V segments were observed in productive rearrangements about 87% or about 30% of the time, broadly matching IMGT annotations. Several of the top co-occurrence clusters appeared to be linked to parvovirus B19, influenza, CMV and Epstein-Barr virus, according to a later analysis. A few of the identified cytomegalovirus-associated TCR beta chains were confirmed in vitro to be specific for cytomegalovirus antigens. Only TCR beta chains were sequenced in this cohort, and the absence of alpha or paired-chain data limited detectable features. A cluster of highly shared sequence variants was judged likely to represent a technical artifact of the sequencing pipeline. Because counts were too low, seventeen rarely observed V segments, including chromosome 9 orphons, were excluded from the earlier analysis of a few hundred of the donors. It was suggested by the authors that the approach could potentially be generalized to other disease states and immunological phenotypes. Across donors, most TCR sequences were observed very rarely, whereas some public TCRs were present in many individuals.

The cohort was made up of 500 to 800 healthy bone marrow donors. Cohort members were all nominally healthy when sampled, although unrecorded immune exposures were likely present. Of the 710 or so cohort members, nearly 300 had a positive CMV serostatus and just over 350 had a negative one, while no CMV serostatus was recorded for the donor. Each donor provided a peripheral blood sample, and peripheral blood mononuclear cells were used for TCR beta sequencing. Genomic DNA extraction from the blood cell samples was performed with the Qiagen DNeasy Blood Extraction Kit. Libraries came from the immunoSEQ multiplex PCR assay. For the multiplex PCR, a mixture combining 60 forward primers for TCR Vbeta segments and 13 reverse primers for TCR Jbeta segments was used. The CDR3 region of rearranged TCR beta genes was amplified from genomic DNA by a multiplex PCR assay. On the Illumina HiSeq System, the amplified TCR beta libraries were sequenced as 87-base-pair reads. Per the source publication's procedure: In a later analysis, 70 million to 95 million unique TCR beta chains were counted across the approximately 620 repertoires, and approximately 11 million of these chains were shared by at least two donors. Raw reads were error-corrected and collapsed into unique sequences by a nearest-neighbor algorithm in which closely related sequences were merged to remove PCR and sequencing errors. To assign V, D and J gene segments, CDR3 sequences were aligned to IMGT reference sequences. For a sequence to be retained, a match of at least six nucleotides to both a V gene segment and a J gene segment was required. A rearrangement counted as productive if the CDR3 had no stop codons and remained in frame with V and J, and every other rearrangement counted as non-productive. CDR3 was defined by IMGT convention, running from the second conserved V-encoded cysteine to the conserved J-encoded phenylalanine. In an earlier analysis of 500 to 650 of the donors, sequences lacking an unambiguous match to a single V gene segment were excluded. An earlier analysis of just under 600 of the donors called V segments functional above 56.7% productive rearrangements and segregating when the between-donor standard deviation exceeded 5%. A statistical classification framework was built to diagnose cytomegalovirus status from the catalog of TCR beta chain sequences. A later analysis assigned V and J genes by comparing TCR nucleotide sequences with IMGT/GENE-DB human TR gene sequences. The TCRdist pipeline was used in a later analysis to assign CDR3 sequences and most-parsimonious VDJ recombination scenarios. In a later analysis, each TCR beta chain was defined by its CDR3 amino acid sequence together with its V-gene family, and reads lacking a unique V-gene family were excluded. A later analysis removed 592 highly shared, low-generation-probability nucleotide sequences to deal with suspected cross-contamination and a sequencing artifact. In a later analysis, a clonal expansion index for each public chain was calculated from normalized within-repertoire ranks of inferred template counts. In a later analysis, generation probabilities were computed with a VDJ recombination model fitted to out-of-frame rearrangements, and the resulting probabilities were checked against IGoR. A later analysis scored TCR-TCR, TCR-HLA and TCR-CMV co-occurrence with hypergeometric tests, applying a repertoire-size bias correction to TCR pairs. In a later analysis, false discovery rates were estimated by permuting HLA or CMV assignments 20 times. In a later analysis, co-occurring TCRs were grouped using DBSCAN, with TCRdist sequence similarity added in when clustering inside HLA-allele-positive subsets. For co-occurrence clustering, repertoires with fewer than 30,000 or more than 120,000 public chains were excluded, along with four or five repertoires with anomalous nucleotide sharing. TCRdb's version of the immuneACCESS table is confined to in-frame rearrangements and falls short of the full clone set. An unresolved V gene accounts for under half of the shortfall where checked; the remainder is of unknown origin. That table is the source of V, J and clone size, and D and trimming were worked out from the DNA. The sample table lists about 94,000 clones, approximately 80% of them with a count of one. The ten largest make up about a tenth of the sample.

Concerning this clone: Its antigen is unknown. Base-call qualities are not available, and no considerably larger clone is one nucleotide away.

Material: PBMCs. The origin of this receptor is a human donor in good health.

The CDR3: CASSWDNNYGYTF. At the DNA level, the sequence is TGCGCCAGCAGCTGGGACAATAACTATGGCTACACCTTC. The chain is encoded by TRBV5-1 joined to TRBJ1-2; the D gene is possibly TRBD1, with 6 bases matching. CDR1 and CDR2 are drawn from the germline V gene: SGHRS, YFSETQ. The junction shows trimming of 3 bases on V and 1 base on J, plus 7 bases between the germline ends. The CDR3 sequence holds 13 residues, the cysteine and phenylalanine included. The entry retains the CDR3 DNA only, 39 bases that are in frame from base 1. Outside the CDR3, residues come from the reference TRBV5-1 and TRBJ1-2 proteins, so the full variable domain is: KAGVTQTPRYLIKTRGQQVTLSCSPISGHRSVSWYQQTPGQGLQFLFEYFSETQRNKGNFPGRFSGRQFSNSRSEMNVSTLELGDSALYLCASSWDNNYGYTFGSGTRLTVV.